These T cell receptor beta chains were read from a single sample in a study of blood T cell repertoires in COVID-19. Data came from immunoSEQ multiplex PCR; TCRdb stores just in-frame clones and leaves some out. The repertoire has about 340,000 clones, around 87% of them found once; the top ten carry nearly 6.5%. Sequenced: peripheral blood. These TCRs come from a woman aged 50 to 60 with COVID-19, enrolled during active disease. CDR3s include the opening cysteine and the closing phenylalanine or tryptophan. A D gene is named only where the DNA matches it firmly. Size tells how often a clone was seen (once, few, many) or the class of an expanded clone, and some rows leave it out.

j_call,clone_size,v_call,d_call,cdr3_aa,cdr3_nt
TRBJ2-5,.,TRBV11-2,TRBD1,CASSLEGQTQETQYF,TGTGCCAGCAGCTTAGAGGGACAGACCCAAGAGACCCAGTACTTC
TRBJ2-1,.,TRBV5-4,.,CASSLRGGNEQFF,TGTGCCAGCAGCTTACGGGGTGGGAATGAGCAGTTCTTC
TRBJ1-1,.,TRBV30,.,CAWTRGPGGGAFF,TGTGCCTGGACTCGTGGGCCCGGAGGAGGCGCTTTCTTT
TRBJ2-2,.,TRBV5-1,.,CASSFAGSNTGELFF,TGCGCCAGCAGCTTCGCAGGGTCGAACACCGGGGAGCTGTTTTTT
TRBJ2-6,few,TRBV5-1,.,CASSFLTVRSGANVLTF,TGCGCCAGCAGCTTCTTGACTGTGCGTTCTGGGGCCAACGTCCTGACTTTC
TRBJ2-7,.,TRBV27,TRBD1,CASSLWGQGGPYEQYF,TGTGCCAGCAGTTTATGGGGACAGGGCGGTCCCTACGAGCAGTACTTC
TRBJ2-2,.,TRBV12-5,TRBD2,CASGLVQLAGGPNTGELFF,TGTGCTAGTGGTTTGGTACAGCTAGCGGGAGGGCCGAACACCGGGGAGCTGTTTTTT
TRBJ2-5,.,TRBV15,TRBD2,CATSREAGLGVQETQYF,TGTGCCACCAGCAGAGAGGCGGGACTAGGCGTTCAAGAGACCCAGTACTTC
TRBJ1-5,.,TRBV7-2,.,CASSLYQGQSQHF,TGTGCCAGCAGCTTGTATCAGGGTCAGTCCCAGCATTTT
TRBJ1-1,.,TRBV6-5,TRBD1,CASARDSYTEAFF,TGTGCCAGCGCCAGGGACAGTTACACTGAAGCTTTCTTT
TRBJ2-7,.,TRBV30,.,CAWRRVASSYEQYF,TGTGCCTGGAGACGGGTCGCGAGCTCCTACGAGCAGTACTTC
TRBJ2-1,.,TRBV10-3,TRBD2,CAISELASGTYNEQFF,TGTGCCATCAGTGAGTTGGCTAGCGGGACCTACAATGAGCAGTTCTTC
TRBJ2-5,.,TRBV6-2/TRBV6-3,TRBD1,CASSQIDGQGQETQYF,TGTGCCAGCAGCCAAATCGACGGACAGGGCCAAGAGACCCAGTACTTC
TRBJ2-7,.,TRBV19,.,CASSEADPYEQYF,TGTGCCAGTAGTGAGGCCGACCCCTACGAGCAGTACTTC
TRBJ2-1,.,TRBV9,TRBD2,CASSVGEGSNNEQFF,TGTGCCAGCAGCGTAGGGGAGGGGTCTAACAATGAGCAGTTCTTC
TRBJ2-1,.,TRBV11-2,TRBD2,CASSYPGLAGGSHEQFF,TGTGCCAGCAGCTACCCGGGACTAGCGGGAGGTAGTCATGAGCAGTTCTTC
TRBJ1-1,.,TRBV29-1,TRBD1,CSVDGQGALAFF,TGCAGCGTTGACGGACAGGGGGCTCTCGCTTTCTTT
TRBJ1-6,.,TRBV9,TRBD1,CASSEPGQGDSPLHF,TGTGCCAGCAGCGAACCGGGACAGGGCGATTCACCCCTCCACTTT
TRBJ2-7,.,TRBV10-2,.,CASSDINTYEQYF,TGCGCCAGCAGTGATATTAACACCTACGAGCAGTACTTC
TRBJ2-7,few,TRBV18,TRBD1,CASRDRHYEQYF,TGTGCCAGCCGGGACAGACACTACGAGCAGTACTTC
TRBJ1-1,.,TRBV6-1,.,CASSEFWQGSSMNTEAFF,TGTGCCAGCAGTGAATTCTGGCAGGGGAGTTCCATGAACACTGAAGCTTTCTTT
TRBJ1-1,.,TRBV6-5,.,CASAVRRNTEAFF,TGTGCCAGCGCCGTACGGAGGAACACTGAAGCTTTCTTT
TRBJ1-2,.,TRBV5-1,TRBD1,CASARDRVLGYTF,TGCGCCAGCGCCCGGGACAGGGTTTTGGGCTACACCTTC
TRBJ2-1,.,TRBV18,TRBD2,CASSPFLADTNEQFF,TGTGCCAGCTCACCATTCCTAGCGGATACTAATGAGCAGTTCTTC
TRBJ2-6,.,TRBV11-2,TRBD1,CASSLLGGRRSGANVLTF,TGTGCCAGCAGCTTATTAGGGGGCCGGAGATCTGGGGCCAACGTCCTGACTTTC
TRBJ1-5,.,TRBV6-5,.,CASSRGINSNQPQHF,TGTGCCAGCAGTCGGGGAATCAATAGCAATCAGCCCCAGCATTTT
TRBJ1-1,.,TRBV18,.,CASSHRELNTEAFF,TGTGCCAGCTCCCACCGGGAGCTGAACACTGAAGCTTTCTTT
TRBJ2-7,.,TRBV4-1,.,CASSQAGAGYEQYF,TGCGCCAGCAGCCAAGCAGGGGCTGGTTACGAGCAGTACTTC
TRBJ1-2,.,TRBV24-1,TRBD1,CATSDPETGVGGYTF,TGTGCCACCAGTGACCCTGAGACAGGGGTCGGGGGCTACACCTTC
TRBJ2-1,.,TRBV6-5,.,CASTSGGGTGNEQFF,TGTGCCAGCACCTCTGGCGGCGGGACGGGCAATGAGCAGTTCTTC
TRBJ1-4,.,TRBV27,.,CASSQGRNGEKLFF,TGTGCCAGCAGCCAGGGTCGTAACGGTGAAAAACTGTTTTTT
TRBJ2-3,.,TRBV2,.,CATAWGPPDTQYF,TGTGCCACCGCGTGGGGCCCCCCAGATACGCAGTATTTT
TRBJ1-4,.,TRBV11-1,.,CASSPGDRMYEKLFF,TGTGCCAGCAGCCCCGGTGACAGGATGTATGAAAAACTGTTTTTT
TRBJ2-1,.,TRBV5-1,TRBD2,CASRTGLDYNEQFF,TGCGCCAGCAGGACGGGACTAGACTACAATGAGCAGTTCTTC
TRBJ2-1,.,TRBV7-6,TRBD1,CASSPAFAPGQIYNEQFF,TGTGCCAGCAGCCCCGCCTTTGCCCCGGGACAGATTTACAATGAGCAGTTCTTC
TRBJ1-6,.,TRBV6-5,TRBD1,CASSYRGGQGNSPLHF,TGTGCCAGCAGTTACCGGGGGGGACAGGGTAATTCACCCCTCCACTTT
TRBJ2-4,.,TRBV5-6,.,CASSSRGLAKNIQYF,TGTGCCAGCAGCTCCAGGGGCCTAGCCAAAAACATTCAGTACTTC
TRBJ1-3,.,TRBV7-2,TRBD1,CASTLQGFGNTIYF,TGTGCCAGCACACTACAGGGGTTCGGAAACACCATATATTTT
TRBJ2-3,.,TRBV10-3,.,CAISKGQGSDTQYF,TGTGCCATCAGTAAAGGGCAGGGGTCAGATACGCAGTATTTT
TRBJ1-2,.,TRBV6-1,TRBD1,CASSDRDRGQWDYGYTF,TGTGCCAGCAGTGATCGGGACAGGGGGCAGTGGGACTATGGCTACACCTTC
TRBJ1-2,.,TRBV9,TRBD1,CASSVKGQNYGYTF,TGTGCCAGCAGCGTAAAGGGACAGAACTATGGCTACACCTTC